The 7 T cell receptor beta chains in this list originate from one sample, sequenced in a study of blood T cells in healthy people across ages. The use of a sample-barcoded 5' primer and a J-beta primer mix characterized a second PCR of 7 to 11 cycles. TCRdb passed the 5' RACE reads through MiXCR, listing each CDR3 protein once. The sample holds some 1,800,000 distinct CDR3 sequences, about two fifths seen once. The sample consisted of blood. These receptors were obtained from a human donor in good health.

The rearrangement uses TRBV12-3 or TRBV12-4 and TRBJ1-1, with a possible D match to TRBD1 (6 bases). The germline V and J ends were trimmed by 6 bases and 6 bases, with 14 bases remaining between them. This CDR3 is 13 amino acids long. The CDR3 protein is CASRLVTGPEAFF. The CDR3 DNA reads as TGTGCCAGCAGGTTGGTTACAGGGCCTGAAGCTTTCTTT.

This clonotype was observed a few times. The CDR3 region has the DNA TGTGCCAGCAGCTTACAGGGGGTAGATGAAAAACTGTTTTTT. Translated, it gives CASSLQGVDEKLFF. This chain connects TRBV5-6 to TRBJ1-4, with TRBD1 matching over 8 bases. J lost 6 bases, V lost 2 bases, and 3 bases had no gene match. CDR3 length: 14 residues. Per germline, CDR1 SGHDT and CDR2 YYEEEE.

The V call is TRBV5-6, the J call TRBJ2-3, with TRBD1 identical over 7 bases. The CDR3 is made up of 17 amino acids. CDR1 and CDR2 (germline): SGHDT, YYEEEE. J was trimmed by 2 bases and V by 4 bases; bases with no gene match: 13. The CDR3 DNA is TGTGCCAGCAGCCCCGACTCGGGACAGATGTTCACAGATACGCAGTATTTT. This encodes CASSPDSGQMFTDTQYF.

The CDR3 DNA reads TGTGCCAGCAGCACCTTAGGAGGCGGCATCACAGATACGCAGTATTTT. Translated, it gives CASSTLGGGITDTQYF. This chain connects TRBV7-8 to TRBJ2-3, with D tentatively TRBD2 (5 bases). V lost 5 bases and J lost 2, with 17 bases in between. CDR3 length: 16 amino acids. The germline gives CDR1 SGHVS, CDR2 FQNEAQ.

The rearrangement links TRBV19 to TRBJ1-5; TRBD1 might be the D (5 bases). Germline lookup yields CDR1 LNHDA and CDR2 SQIVND (reference sequence). Trimming shortened V by 5 bases and J by 0 bases, and 14 bases separated the two germline ends. The CDR3 runs to 16 residues. The CDR3: CASSRLGGASNQPQHF. The CDR3 DNA is TGTGCCAGTAGTCGGTTAGGTGGGGCTAGCAATCAGCCCCAGCATTTT.

This chain joins TRBV20-1 and TRBJ2-3; 7 positions match TRBD2. Germline-derived CDR1 and CDR2 are DFQATT and SNEGSKA (reference sequence). CDR3 length: 14 amino acids. The J segment lost 4 bases and the V segment lost 3 bases, leaving 7 bases of the junction unmatched. This CDR3 is CSARLAGEADTQYF. The CDR3 region has the DNA TGCAGTGCTAGGTTGGCGGGGGAGGCAGATACGCAGTATTTT.

CDR3 in amino acids: CASSYERQGPYEQYF. The CDR3 coding sequence is TGTGCCAGCAGTTACGAGAGGCAGGGGCCCTACGAGCAGTACTTC. The V call is TRBV6-6, the J call TRBJ2-7, with TRBD1 as a possible D gene (6 bases). The CDR3 loop spans 15 amino acids. The ends were cut back, 2 bases at V and 2 bases at J, with 13 bases in the middle. The V gene's germline CDR1 is MNHNY and CDR2 SVGAGI (reference sequence).